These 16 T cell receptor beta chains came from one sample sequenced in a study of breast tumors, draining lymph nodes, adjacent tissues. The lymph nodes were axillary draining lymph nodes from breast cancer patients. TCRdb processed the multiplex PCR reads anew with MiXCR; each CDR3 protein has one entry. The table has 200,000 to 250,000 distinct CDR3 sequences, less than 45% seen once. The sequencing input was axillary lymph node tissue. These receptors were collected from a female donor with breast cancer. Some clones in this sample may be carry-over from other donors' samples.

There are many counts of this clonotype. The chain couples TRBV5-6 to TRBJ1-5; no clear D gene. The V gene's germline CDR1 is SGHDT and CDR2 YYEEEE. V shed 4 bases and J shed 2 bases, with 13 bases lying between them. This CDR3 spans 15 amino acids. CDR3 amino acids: CASSPGIWGNQPQHF. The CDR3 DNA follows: TGTGCCAGCAGCCCCGGGATTTGGGGCAATCAGCCCCAGCATTTT.

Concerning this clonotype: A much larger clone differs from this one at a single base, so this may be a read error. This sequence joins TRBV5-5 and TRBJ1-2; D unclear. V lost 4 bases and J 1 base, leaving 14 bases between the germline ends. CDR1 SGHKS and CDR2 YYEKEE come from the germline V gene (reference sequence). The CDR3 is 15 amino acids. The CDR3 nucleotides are TGTGCCAGCAGCGCGAGACTGGGGAGTAACTATGGCTACACCTTC. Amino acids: CASSARLGSNYGYTF.

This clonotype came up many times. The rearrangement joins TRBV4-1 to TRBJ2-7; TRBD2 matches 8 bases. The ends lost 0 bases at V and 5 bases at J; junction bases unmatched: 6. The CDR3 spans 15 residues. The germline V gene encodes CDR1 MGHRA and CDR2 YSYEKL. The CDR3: CASSQDEGLGHEQYF. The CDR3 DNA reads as TGCGCCAGCAGCCAAGACGAGGGACTAGGCCACGAGCAGTACTTC.

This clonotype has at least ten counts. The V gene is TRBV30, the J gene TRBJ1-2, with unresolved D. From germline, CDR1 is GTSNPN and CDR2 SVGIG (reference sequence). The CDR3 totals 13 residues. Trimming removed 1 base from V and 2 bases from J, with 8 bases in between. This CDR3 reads CAWSDMTNYGYTF. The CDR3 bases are TGTGCCTGGAGTGACATGACAAACTATGGCTACACCTTC.

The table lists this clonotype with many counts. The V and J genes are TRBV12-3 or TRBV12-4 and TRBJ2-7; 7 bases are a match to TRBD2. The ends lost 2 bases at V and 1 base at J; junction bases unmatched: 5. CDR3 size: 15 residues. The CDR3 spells CASSLSLAASYEQYF. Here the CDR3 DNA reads TGTGCCAGCAGTTTAAGTCTAGCGGCATCCTACGAGCAGTACTTC.

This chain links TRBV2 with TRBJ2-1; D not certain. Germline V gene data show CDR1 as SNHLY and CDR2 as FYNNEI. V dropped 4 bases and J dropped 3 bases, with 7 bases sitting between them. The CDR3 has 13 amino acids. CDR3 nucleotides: TGTGCCAGCAGTGCTATACACTACAATGAGCAGTTCTTC. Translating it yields CASSAIHYNEQFF.

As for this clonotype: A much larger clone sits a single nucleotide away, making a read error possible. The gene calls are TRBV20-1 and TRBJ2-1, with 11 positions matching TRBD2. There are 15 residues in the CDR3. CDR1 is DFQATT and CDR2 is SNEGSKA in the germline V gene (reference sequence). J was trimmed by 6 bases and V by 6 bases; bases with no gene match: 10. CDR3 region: CSATLAGGPANEQFF. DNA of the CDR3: TGCAGTGCCACTTTAGCGGGGGGGCCGGCCAATGAGCAGTTCTTC.

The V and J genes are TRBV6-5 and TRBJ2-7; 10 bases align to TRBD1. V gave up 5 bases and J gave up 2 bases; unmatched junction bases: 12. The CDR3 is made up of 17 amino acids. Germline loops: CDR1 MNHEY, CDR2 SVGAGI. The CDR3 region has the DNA TGTGCCAGCAGTCACGCATCCGGGACAGGGGTCCCCTACGAGCAGTACTTC. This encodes CASSHASGTGVPYEQYF.

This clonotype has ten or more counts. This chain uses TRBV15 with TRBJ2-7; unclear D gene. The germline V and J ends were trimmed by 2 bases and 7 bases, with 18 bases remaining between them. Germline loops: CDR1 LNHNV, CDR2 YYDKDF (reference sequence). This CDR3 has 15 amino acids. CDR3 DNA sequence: TGTGCCACCAGCAGACCTACCTCGGGCTACGAGGAGCAGTACTTC. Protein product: CATSRPTSGYEEQYF.

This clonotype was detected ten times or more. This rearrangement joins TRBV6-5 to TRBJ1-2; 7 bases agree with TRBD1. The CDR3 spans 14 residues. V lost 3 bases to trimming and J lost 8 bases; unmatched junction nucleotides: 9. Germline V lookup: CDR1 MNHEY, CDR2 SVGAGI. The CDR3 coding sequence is TGTGCCAGCAGTTATCTGACAGGGCTCGGGGGCTACACCTTC. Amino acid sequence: CASSYLTGLGGYTF.

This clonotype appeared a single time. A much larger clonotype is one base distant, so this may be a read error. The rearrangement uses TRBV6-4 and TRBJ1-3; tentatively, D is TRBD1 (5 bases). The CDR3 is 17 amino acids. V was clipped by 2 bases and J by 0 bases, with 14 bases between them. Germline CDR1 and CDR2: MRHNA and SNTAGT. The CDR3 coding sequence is TGTGCCAGCAGTGACCGGACGCAAGGGGACTCTGGAAACACCATATATTTT. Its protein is CASSDRTQGDSGNTIYF.

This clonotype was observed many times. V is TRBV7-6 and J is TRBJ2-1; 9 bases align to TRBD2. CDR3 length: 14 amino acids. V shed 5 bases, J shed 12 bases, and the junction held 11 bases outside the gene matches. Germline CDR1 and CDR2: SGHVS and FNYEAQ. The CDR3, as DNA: TGTGCCAGCAGCGAAGCGGGGGGCCTCCCGCTGCAGTTCTTC. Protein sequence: CASSEAGGLPLQFF. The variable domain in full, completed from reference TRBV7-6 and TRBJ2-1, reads GAGVSQSPRYKVTKRGQDVALRCDPISGHVSLYWYRQALGQGPEFLTYFNYEAQQDKSGLPNDRFSAERPEGSISTLTIQRTEQRDSAMYRCASSEAGGLPLQFFGPGTRLTVL.

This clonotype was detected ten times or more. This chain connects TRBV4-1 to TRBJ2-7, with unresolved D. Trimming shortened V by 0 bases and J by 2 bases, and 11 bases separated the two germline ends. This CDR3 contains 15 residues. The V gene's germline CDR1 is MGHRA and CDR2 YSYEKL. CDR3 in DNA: TGCGCCAGCAGCCAAGACCCATCGCGACCCTACGAGCAGTACTTC. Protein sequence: CASSQDPSRPYEQYF.

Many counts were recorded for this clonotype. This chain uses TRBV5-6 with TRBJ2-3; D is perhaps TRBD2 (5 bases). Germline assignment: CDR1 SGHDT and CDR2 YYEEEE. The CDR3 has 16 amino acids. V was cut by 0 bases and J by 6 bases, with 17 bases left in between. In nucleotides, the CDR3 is TGTGCCAGCAGCTTGGCCTTTGGGCGGGTTAACGATACGCAGTATTTT. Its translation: CASSLAFGRVNDTQYF.

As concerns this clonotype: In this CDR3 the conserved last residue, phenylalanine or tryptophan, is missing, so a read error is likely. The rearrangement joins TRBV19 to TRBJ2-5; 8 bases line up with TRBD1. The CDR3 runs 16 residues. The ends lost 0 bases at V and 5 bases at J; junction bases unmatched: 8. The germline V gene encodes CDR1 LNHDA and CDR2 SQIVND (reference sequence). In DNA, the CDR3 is TGTGCCAGTAGTATAGATTGGGCAGGGGGCGCGGAGACCCAGTACTCC. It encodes CASSIDWAGGAETQYS.

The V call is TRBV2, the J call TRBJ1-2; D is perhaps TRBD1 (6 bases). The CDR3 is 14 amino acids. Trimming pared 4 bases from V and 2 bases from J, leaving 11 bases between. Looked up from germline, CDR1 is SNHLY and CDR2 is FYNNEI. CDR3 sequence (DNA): TGTGCCAGCAGTGCAGGGAGGGGGAACTATGGCTACACCTTC. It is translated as CASSAGRGNYGYTF. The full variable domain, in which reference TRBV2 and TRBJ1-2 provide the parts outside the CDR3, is EPEVTQTPSHQVTQMGQEVILRCVPISNHLYFYWYRQILGQKVEFLVSFYNNEISEKSEIFDDQFSVERPDGSNFTLKIRSTKLEDSAMYFCASSAGRGNYGYTFGSGTRLTVV.